This TCR beta chain is from a study of T-cell reconstitution after alpha-beta-depleted transplantation in children. The library targeted TCRbeta and was prepared with unique molecular identifiers. In TCRdb, the PCR reads were re-called with MiXCR into one record per CDR3 protein. The sample has about 230,000 distinct CDR3 sequences, about 9.6% seen once. Trimming took 3 bases from V and 2 from J, leaving 8 bases between them. This CDR3 contains 14 residues. Ten or more counts support this clonotype. This TCR was sampled from a human donor who donated a stem cell graft to a child with SCID. The rearrangement joins TRBV12-3 or TRBV12-4 to TRBJ2-4; no clear D. The material was PBMCs from the stem cell graft donor, obtained from the stem cell graft. The CDR3 protein is CASSFGPTKNIQYF. In DNA, the CDR3 is TGTGCCAGCAGTTTCGGGCCGACCAAAAACATTCAGTACTTC.